Sequencing of this T cell receptor beta chain was carried out in a study of patients and donors after allogeneic stem cell transplantation. TCRdb independently ran MiXCR on the RT-PCR reads; one entry per CDR3 protein. The sample has 15,000 to 20,000 distinct CDR3 sequences, 4.9% seen once. In its sample, this clonotype was seen a few times. CDR1 and CDR2 from the germline V gene are SGHRS and YFSETQ. The V gene lost 4 bases and the J gene lost 4 bases, with 10 bases spanning the gap. The CDR3 length is 13 residues. The chain uses TRBV5-1 and TRBJ2-3, with a possible D match to TRBD2 (5 bases). The sequence derives from a human donor who was either an allogeneic HSCT recipient or a stem cell or donor lymphocyte infusion donor (not recorded which). It is not recorded whose cells these are; they may come from a transplant donor. The source material was blood, either unsorted or a sorted T cell fraction (not recorded which). This chain's CDR3 is CASSPGSSDTQYF. For the CDR3, the DNA is TGCGCCAGCAGCCCGGGATCCTCAGATACGCAGTATTTT.